One sample yielded the 7 T cell receptor beta chains listed below, sequenced in a study of post-analysis software for immune sequencing data. Study-level points and caveats: With TRBV5-6, TRBV5-1 and TRBV20-1 included, 4 to 6 TRBV segments were more frequent in patients than in controls.

Unique molecular identifiers were present in the TCR beta cDNA libraries. TCRdb used MiXCR to reprocess the PCR reads, holding one entry per CDR3 protein. The sample shows about 770,000 distinct CDR3 sequences, around 42% of them seen only once. Antigen specificity for these receptors is unknown. Sequenced: blood. These receptors were taken from a girl under 18 with multiple sclerosis.

CDR3 nucleotides: TGTGCCACCCTCAGCATCAATGAGCAGTTCTTC. This sequence encodes CATLSINEQFF. The V gene is TRBV6-2 or TRBV6-3, the J gene TRBJ2-1; D is uncertain. This CDR3 has 11 residues. With 10 bases removed from V and 6 bases from J, the gap between germline ends came to 10 bases. Germline CDR1 MNHEY, CDR2 SVGEGT.

This clonotype was seen only a few times. This chain uses TRBV29-1 with TRBJ2-1; the D is unclear. Near its end, the DNA agrees better with TRBJ2-7, so the J call may be wrong. CDR3 length: 14 residues. Germline CDR1 is SQVTM and CDR2 is ANQGSEA. CDR3 sequence: CSVNHPRSYNEQYF. As DNA, the CDR3 is TGCAGCGTTAACCACCCACGCTCCTACAATGAGCAGTACTTC.

This clonotype came up a few times. J is TRBJ1-4 and V is TRBV29-1; TRBD1 aligns across 12 bases. The trim removed 4 bases at V and 7 bases at J, leaving 1 base unmatched. Germline V CDR1 and CDR2: SQVTM, ANQGSEA. This CDR3 is 13 amino acids long. The CDR3 here is CSVGDRGREKLFF. As DNA, the CDR3 is TGCAGCGTTGGGGACAGGGGGCGTGAAAAACTGTTTTTT.

The V and J genes are TRBV6-2 or TRBV6-3 and TRBJ2-7; D not resolved. Trimming removed 2 bases from V and 3 bases from J, with 8 bases in between. This CDR3 contains 13 residues. Germline V gene data show CDR1 as MNHEY and CDR2 as SVGEGT. DNA for the CDR3: TGTGCCAGCAGTTACCCTTGTCTCTACGAGCAGTACTTC. Its protein product is CASSYPCLYEQYF.

This clonotype was seen only once. The J gene is TRBJ2-5, the V gene TRBV3-1, with no clear D. V was pared by 4 bases and J by 2 bases, with 14 bases between. The CDR3 runs 15 residues. CDR1 and CDR2 (germline): LGHDT, YNNKEL (reference sequence). The CDR3 loop is CASSPGRRRQETQYF. The CDR3 DNA reads TGTGCCAGCAGCCCCGGACGCAGGCGGCAAGAGACCCAGTACTTC.

The chain has TRBV5-1 and TRBJ2-7; D is ambiguous. Trimming took off 0 bases at V and 4 bases at J, with 14 bases between the two ends. Germline V lookup: CDR1 SGHRS, CDR2 YFSETQ. CDR3 length: 15 amino acids. The CDR3: CASSLGVGQAYEQYF. CDR3 bases: TGCGCCAGCAGCTTGGGCGTCGGGCAGGCTTACGAGCAGTACTTC.

The J gene is TRBJ1-1, the V gene TRBV7-8; the D is unclear. The germline gives CDR1 SGHVS, CDR2 FQNEAQ. This CDR3 spans 16 amino acids. Trimming removed 4 bases from V and 4 bases from J, with 19 bases in between. The CDR3 DNA reads as TGTGCCAGCAGCTCCACATCACCCGGGCGGGGCACTGAAGCTTTCTTT. The encoded protein is CASSSTSPGRGTEAFF. Full variable domain (outside the CDR3, taken from reference TRBV7-8 and TRBJ1-1): GAGVSQSPRYKVAKRGQDVALRCDPISGHVSLFWYQQALGQGPEFLTYFQNEAQLDKSGLPSDRFFAERPEGSVSTLKIQRTQQEDSAVYLCASSSTSPGRGTEAFFGQGTRLTVV.